The 18 T cell receptor beta chains reported below all come from one sample, sequenced in a study of Ad26.COV2.S vaccination and SARS-CoV-2 variants. TCRdb's copy holds only in-frame clones and misses some; the assay was immunoSEQ multiplex PCR. Here the sample spans a few hundred thousand clones, around nine tenths being singletons. The sample's treatment: roughly 20 received Ad26.COV2.S at low or high dose, single or two shots; roughly five received placebo; per-sample allocation not given. Material that was analyzed had been drawn on day 63 after the first vaccine or placebo injection. The sequenced sample was peripheral blood, obtained in a trial of Ad26.COV2.S vaccine versus placebo. Receptors were obtained from a person aged 18-65 years who received the Ad26.COV2.S COVID-19 vaccine or a placebo.

V usage is TRBV11-1 and J usage is TRBJ2-7, with TRBD1 identical over 7 bases. V gave up 5 bases and J gave up 6 bases; unmatched junction bases: 4. This CDR3 is 12 amino acids long. Germline V gene sequence: CDR1 SGHAT, CDR2 FQDESV (reference sequence). The CDR3 region is CASSETGIEQYF. The CDR3 DNA reads as TGTGCCAGCAGCGAGACAGGGATCGAGCAGTACTTC. Drawing the rest from reference TRBV11-1 and TRBJ2-7, the complete variable domain is EAEVAQSPRYKITEKSQAVAFWCDPISGHATLYWYRQILGQGPELLVQFQDESVVDDSQLPKDRFSAERLKGVDSTLKIQPAELGDSAMYLCASSETGIEQYFGPGTRLTVT.

In nucleotides, the CDR3 is TGTGCCAGCAGTCCCCTCGGGGGCGGCACCGGGGAGCTGTTTTTT. Protein product: CASSPLGGGTGELFF. V is TRBV28 and J is TRBJ2-2; tentatively, D is TRBD1 or TRBD2 (6 bases each). The CDR3 is made up of 15 amino acids. The V and J ends lost 5 bases and 4 bases respectively, with 14 bases between them. Germline CDR1 and CDR2: MDHEN and SYDVKM.

This chain links TRBV5-1 with TRBJ1-5; 8 bases match TRBD1. V trimming: 4 bases; J trimming: 3 bases; junction bases outside the gene matches: 6. This CDR3 has 15 residues. Germline CDR1 reads SGHRS; CDR2 reads YFSETQ. The CDR3 DNA follows: TGCGCCAGCAGCCCAGGGACAGGTATCAATCAGCCCCAGCATTTT. As protein: CASSPGTGINQPQHF.

This clone was counted once. V usage is TRBV29-1 and J usage is TRBJ1-1; D not resolved. This CDR3 contains 11 residues. The germline V and J ends were trimmed by 7 bases and 4 bases, with 10 bases remaining between them. Germline V gene sequence: CDR1 SQVTM, CDR2 ANQGSEA. The CDR3 loop is CSGNSGTEAFF. CDR3 coding DNA: TGCAGCGGAAACTCAGGCACTGAAGCTTTCTTT.

The V and J genes are TRBV5-5 and TRBJ2-7, with D possibly being TRBD1 or TRBD2 (5 bases each). This CDR3 is built from 15 residues. The germline V gene encodes CDR1 SGHKS and CDR2 YYEKEE (reference sequence). V was clipped by 5 bases and J by 0 bases, with 15 bases between them. The CDR3 protein is CASRSGGQSSYEQYF. The CDR3 nucleotides are TGTGCCAGCAGATCTGGGGGTCAAAGCTCCTACGAGCAGTACTTC.

The V and J genes are TRBV11-2 and TRBJ1-4, with D hard to call. CDR3 length: 15 amino acids. Trimming left V 5 bases short and J 5 bases short, with 15 bases between. Germline CDR1 is SGHAT and CDR2 is FQNNGV. CDR3 residues: CASSQMGGSNEKLFF. CDR3 sequence (DNA): TGTGCCAGCAGCCAGATGGGCGGCTCCAATGAAAAACTGTTTTTT.

The rearrangement joins TRBV6-5 to TRBJ2-3, with D possibly being TRBD2 (6 bases). From germline, CDR1 is MNHEY and CDR2 SVGAGI. V was shortened by 8 bases and J by 5 bases, with 20 bases between the two germline ends. CDR3 length equals 15 residues. CDR3 coding DNA: TGTGCCAGCCGGAGCGGAAAACGCGGGATAGATACGCAGTATTTT. It translates to CASRSGKRGIDTQYF.

V and J are TRBV30 and TRBJ2-7; D is uncertain. CDR3 length: 12 amino acids. Germline values: CDR1 GTSNPN, CDR2 SVGIG (reference sequence). Deletions cut 2 bases from V and 4 bases from J, with 9 bases between. The CDR3 nucleotides are TGTGCCTGGAGTAACAGCGCGTACGAGCAGTACTTC. Amino acids: CAWSNSAYEQYF.

The chain is built from TRBV5-5 and TRBJ2-3, with D uncertain. Trimming left V 0 bases short and J 2 bases short, with 7 bases between. The V gene's germline CDR1 is SGHKS and CDR2 YYEKEE (reference sequence). This CDR3 contains 14 residues. The CDR3 DNA is TGTGCCAGCAGCTTGGAAACCCTCACAGATACGCAGTATTTT. Protein sequence: CASSLETLTDTQYF.

The J gene is TRBJ1-5, the V gene TRBV18; 8 bases are a match to TRBD1. The germline V gene has CDR1 KGHSH and CDR2 LQKENI. This CDR3 has 18 residues. V gave up 2 bases and J gave up 6 bases; unmatched junction bases: 15. The CDR3 protein is CASSPFVEDREATQPQHF. The CDR3 DNA reads as TGTGCCAGCTCACCATTCGTGGAGGACAGGGAAGCAACTCAGCCCCAGCATTTT.

This clone was seen just once. This chain links TRBV4-2 with TRBJ2-3; TRBD2 matches 8 bases. V lost 1 base and J lost 2; bases outside the gene matches: 5. Germline CDR1 reads LGHNA; CDR2 reads YNFKEQ. The CDR3 sequence is 16 residues long. This CDR3 is CASSQVSGRATDTQYF. The CDR3 DNA reads TGTGCCAGCAGCCAAGTAAGCGGGAGAGCCACAGATACGCAGTATTTT.

The DNA of the CDR3 is TGTGCCTGGCCTTGGGGGAAAAGGGGTGGTTCACCCCTCCACTTT. Amino acids: CAWPWGKRGGSPLHF. This chain joins TRBV24-1 and TRBJ1-6; D might be TRBD1 (5 bases). CDR3 length equals 15 residues. The V end was cut by 12 bases, the J end by 9 bases, with 23 bases between. Per the germline V gene, CDR1 is KGHDR and CDR2 is SFDVKD.

The V call is TRBV28, the J call TRBJ1-1; D remains unclear. The V gene's germline CDR1 is MDHEN and CDR2 SYDVKM. There are 13 residues in the CDR3. With 2 bases removed from V and 3 bases from J, the gap between germline ends came to 7 bases. The CDR3 bases are TGTGCCAGCAGTTTAAGTGAGTACACTGAAGCTTTCTTT. Amino acids: CASSLSEYTEAFF.

Details on this clone: An end of the junction differs from the germline gene, which may be a read error. The V and J genes are TRBV7-9 and TRBJ1-6; 7 bases align to TRBD1. The CDR3 consists of 15 residues. The germline V gene encodes CDR1 SEHNR and CDR2 FQNEAQ (reference sequence). The CDR3 reads CASTLNETGNSPLHF. CDR3 sequence (DNA): TGTGCCAGCACCTTAAACGAGACAGGGAATTCACCCCTCCACTTT.

The chain recombines TRBV30 with TRBJ1-6; possibly TRBD1 for D (6 bases). The ends were cut back, 2 bases at V and 7 bases at J, with 18 bases in the middle. The germline V gene has CDR1 GTSNPN and CDR2 SVGIG (reference sequence). CDR3 length: 16 residues. The CDR3 reads CAWSRAGAFGNSPLHF. CDR3 coding DNA: TGTGCCTGGAGTCGCGCAGGGGCATTTGGGAATTCACCCCTCCACTTT.

This clone turned up a few times. The chain recombines TRBV4-1 with TRBJ1-5; D is perhaps TRBD1 (5 bases). Trimming shortened V by 1 base and J by 2 bases, and 15 bases separated the two germline ends. Germline lookup yields CDR1 MGHRA and CDR2 YSYEKL. The CDR3 spans 17 residues. The CDR3 region is CASSQGHGGDGNQPQHF. CDR3 DNA: TGCGCCAGCAGCCAAGGACATGGTGGGGACGGCAATCAGCCCCAGCATTTT.

The chain carries TRBV4-1 and TRBJ1-2; 9 bases map to TRBD1. This CDR3 has 16 residues. Trimming removed 1 base from V and 2 bases from J; junction bases left unmatched: 5. The germline CDR1 and CDR2 sequences are MGHRA and YSYEKL. The CDR3 bases are TGCGCCAGCAGCCAAGCCCGGGACAGGGCCAACTATGGCTACACCTTC. It codes for CASSQARDRANYGYTF.

In DNA form, the CDR3 reads TGTGCCAGCCATCCGACAGGGGTTGACGAGCAGTACTTC. Translating it yields CASHPTGVDEQYF. V is TRBV27 and J is TRBJ2-7; 8 positions agree with TRBD1. J was trimmed by 5 bases and V by 8 bases; bases with no gene match: 8. The germline CDR1 and CDR2 sequences are MNHEY and SMNVEV (reference sequence). The CDR3 covers 13 residues.